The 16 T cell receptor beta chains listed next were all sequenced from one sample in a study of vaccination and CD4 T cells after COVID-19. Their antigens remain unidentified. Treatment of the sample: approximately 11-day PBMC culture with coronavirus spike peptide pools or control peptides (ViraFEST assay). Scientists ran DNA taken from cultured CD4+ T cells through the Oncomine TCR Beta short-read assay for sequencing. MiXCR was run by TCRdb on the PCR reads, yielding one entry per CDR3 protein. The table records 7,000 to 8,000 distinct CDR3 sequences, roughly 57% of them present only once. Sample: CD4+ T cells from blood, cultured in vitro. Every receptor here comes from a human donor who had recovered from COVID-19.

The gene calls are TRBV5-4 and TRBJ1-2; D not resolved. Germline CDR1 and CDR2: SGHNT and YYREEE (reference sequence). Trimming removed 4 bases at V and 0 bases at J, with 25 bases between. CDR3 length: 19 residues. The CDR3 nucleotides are TGTGCCAGCAGCCCACGGTGGACGGGTATAACCCCCTCTAACTATGGCTACACCTTC. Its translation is CASSPRWTGITPSNYGYTF.

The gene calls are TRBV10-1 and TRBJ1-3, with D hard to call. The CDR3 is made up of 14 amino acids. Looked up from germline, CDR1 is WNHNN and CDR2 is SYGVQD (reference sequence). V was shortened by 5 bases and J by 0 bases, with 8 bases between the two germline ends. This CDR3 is CASSRTGSGNTIYF. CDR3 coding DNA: TGCGCCAGCAGTAGGACCGGCTCTGGAAACACCATATATTTT.

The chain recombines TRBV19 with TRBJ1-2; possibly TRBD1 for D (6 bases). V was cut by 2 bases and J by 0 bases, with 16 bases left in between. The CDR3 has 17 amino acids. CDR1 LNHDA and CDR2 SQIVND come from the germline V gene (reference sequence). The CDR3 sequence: CASSIWSGGPANYGYTF. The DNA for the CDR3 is TGTGCCAGTAGTATATGGTCCGGGGGCCCTGCTAACTATGGCTACACCTTC.

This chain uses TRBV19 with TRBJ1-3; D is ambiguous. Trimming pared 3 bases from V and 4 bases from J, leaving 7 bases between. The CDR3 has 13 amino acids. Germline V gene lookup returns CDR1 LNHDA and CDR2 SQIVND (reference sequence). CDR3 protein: CASSMARGNTIYF. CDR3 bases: TGTGCCAGTAGTATGGCCAGGGGAAACACCATATATTTT.

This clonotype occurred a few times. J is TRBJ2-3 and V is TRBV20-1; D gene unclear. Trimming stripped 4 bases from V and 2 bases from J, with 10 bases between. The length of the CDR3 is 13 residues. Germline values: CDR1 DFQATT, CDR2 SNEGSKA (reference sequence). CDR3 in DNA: TGCAGTGCTACCGACTCTCTCACAGATACGCAGTATTTT. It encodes CSATDSLTDTQYF.

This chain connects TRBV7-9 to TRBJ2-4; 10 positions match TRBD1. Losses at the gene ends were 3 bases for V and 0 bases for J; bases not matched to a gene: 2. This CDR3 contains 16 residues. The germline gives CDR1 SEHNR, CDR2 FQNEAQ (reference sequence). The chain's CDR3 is CASSLGDRGAKNIQYF. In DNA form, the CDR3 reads TGTGCCAGCAGCTTGGGGGACAGGGGAGCCAAAAACATTCAGTACTTC.

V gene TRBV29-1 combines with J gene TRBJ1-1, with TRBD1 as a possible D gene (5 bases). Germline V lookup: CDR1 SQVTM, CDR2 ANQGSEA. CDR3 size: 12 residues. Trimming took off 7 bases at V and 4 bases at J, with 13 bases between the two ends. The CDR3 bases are TGCAGCGCCGGGTCAAGGGGCACTGAAGCTTTCTTT. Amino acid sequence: CSAGSRGTEAFF.

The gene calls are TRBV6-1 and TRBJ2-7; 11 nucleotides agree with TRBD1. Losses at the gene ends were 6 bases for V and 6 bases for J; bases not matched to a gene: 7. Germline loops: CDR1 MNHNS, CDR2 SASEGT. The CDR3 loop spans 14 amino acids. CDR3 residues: CASRGTGGKAEQYF. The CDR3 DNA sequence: TGTGCCAGCAGGGGGACAGGGGGGAAGGCCGAGCAGTACTTC.

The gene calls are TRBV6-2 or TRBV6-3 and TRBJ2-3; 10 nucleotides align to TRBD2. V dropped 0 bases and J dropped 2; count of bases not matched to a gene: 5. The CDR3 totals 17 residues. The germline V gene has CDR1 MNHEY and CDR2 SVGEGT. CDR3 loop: CASSYSSSGGLTDTQYF. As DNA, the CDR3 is TGTGCCAGCAGTTACTCGTCTAGCGGGGGTCTCACAGATACGCAGTATTTT.

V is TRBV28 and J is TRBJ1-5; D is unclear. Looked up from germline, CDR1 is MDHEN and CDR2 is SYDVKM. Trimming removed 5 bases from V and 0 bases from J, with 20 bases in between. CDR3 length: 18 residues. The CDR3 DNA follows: TGTGCCAGCAGTGGTGCCCCCCTCTTGGCGGATAGCAATCAGCCCCAGCATTTT. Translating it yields CASSGAPLLADSNQPQHF.

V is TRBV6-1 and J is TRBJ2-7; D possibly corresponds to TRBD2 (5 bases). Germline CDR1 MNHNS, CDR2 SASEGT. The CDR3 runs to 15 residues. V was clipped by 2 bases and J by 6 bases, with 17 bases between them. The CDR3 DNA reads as TGTGCCAGCAGTGAAACCTCGGCGGGCTTAGGCGAGCAGTACTTC. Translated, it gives CASSETSAGLGEQYF.

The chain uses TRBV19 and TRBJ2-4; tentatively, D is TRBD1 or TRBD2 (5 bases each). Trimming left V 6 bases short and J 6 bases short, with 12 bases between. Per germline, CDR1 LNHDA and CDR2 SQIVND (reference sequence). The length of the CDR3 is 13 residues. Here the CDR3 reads CASREGIRNIQYF. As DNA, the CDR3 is TGTGCCAGTAGAGAGGGGATTAGAAACATTCAGTACTTC.

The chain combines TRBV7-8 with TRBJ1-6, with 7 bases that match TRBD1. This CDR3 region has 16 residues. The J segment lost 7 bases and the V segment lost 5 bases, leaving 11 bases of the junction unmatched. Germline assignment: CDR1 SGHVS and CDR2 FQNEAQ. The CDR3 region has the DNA TGTGCCAGCAGCCTCACAGGGGACCGACGGAATTCACCCCTCCACTTT. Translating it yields CASSLTGDRRNSPLHF.

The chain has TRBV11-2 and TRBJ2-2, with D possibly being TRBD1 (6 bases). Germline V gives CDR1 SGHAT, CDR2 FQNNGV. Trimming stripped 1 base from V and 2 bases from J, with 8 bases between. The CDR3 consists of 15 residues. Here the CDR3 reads CASSLVDSNTGELFF. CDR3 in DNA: TGTGCCAGCAGCTTAGTGGACAGTAACACCGGGGAGCTGTTTTTT.

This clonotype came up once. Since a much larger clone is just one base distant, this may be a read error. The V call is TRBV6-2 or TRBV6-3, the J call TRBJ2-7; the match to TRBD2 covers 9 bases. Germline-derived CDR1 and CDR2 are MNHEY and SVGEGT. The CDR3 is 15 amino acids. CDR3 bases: TGTGCCAGCAGCGAAACCGGGACTAGCAGCTACGAGCAGCACTTC. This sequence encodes CASSETGTSSYEQHF.

The CDR3 spells CASSRAGQAYGYTF. CDR3 bases: TGTGCCAGCAGTCGGGCAGGGCAAGCCTATGGCTACACCTTC. This chain connects TRBV2 to TRBJ1-2; D might be TRBD1 (5 bases). In germline, CDR1 is SNHLY, CDR2 FYNNEI. The CDR3 loop spans 14 amino acids. V lost 5 bases to trimming and J lost 4 bases, with 14 bases between them.